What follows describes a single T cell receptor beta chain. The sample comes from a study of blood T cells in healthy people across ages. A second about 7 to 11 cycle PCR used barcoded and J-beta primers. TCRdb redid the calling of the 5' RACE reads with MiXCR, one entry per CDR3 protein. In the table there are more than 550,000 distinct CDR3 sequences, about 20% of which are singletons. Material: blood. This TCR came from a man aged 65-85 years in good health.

CDR3 bases: TGTGCCAGCAGCCCGGAAGTGCAGGGGCGACCAGATACGCAGTATTTT. As protein: CASSPEVQGRPDTQYF. The chain recombines TRBV3-1 with TRBJ2-3; D might be TRBD1 (6 bases). Between the trimmed V and J ends, which lost 4 bases and 4 bases, there was a span of 18 bases. CDR1 LGHDT and CDR2 YNNKEL come from the germline V gene (reference sequence). This CDR3 has 16 amino acids.